The clone carrying this T cell receptor (beta chain) was detected a few times. Antigen unknown. This may stem from a read error, because a much larger clone lies one nucleotide away. The CDR3 extends over 11 amino acids. Per germline, CDR1 SQVTM and CDR2 ANQGSEA. The data originate from a study of T cells in Graves' hyperthyroidism and ophthalmopathy. Overall study findings and caveats: In validation, the model predicted ophthalmopathy. These predictions came a median about 6.8 months before onset.

Diagnostic assessment was based on clinical symptoms, serum thyroxine and TRAb, thyroid ultrasound and orbital computed tomography. Using RNA transcripts as the source, TCR beta CDR3 regions were amplified. The HTBI set primed first-round TCR CDR3 RT-PCR. One entry per CDR3 protein, called by TCRdb with MiXCR from the multiplex PCR reads. The sample lists hundreds of thousands of distinct CDR3 sequences; about a fifth were seen once. The chain uses TRBV29-1 and TRBJ2-5; a weak D match, TRBD2 (6 bases). This receptor was obtained from a woman under 30 with Graves' hyperthyroidism. Material: blood. The CDR3 nucleotides are TGCAGCGTTCGGTCGGGAGAGACCAAGTACTTC. Its protein product is CSVRSGETKYF.